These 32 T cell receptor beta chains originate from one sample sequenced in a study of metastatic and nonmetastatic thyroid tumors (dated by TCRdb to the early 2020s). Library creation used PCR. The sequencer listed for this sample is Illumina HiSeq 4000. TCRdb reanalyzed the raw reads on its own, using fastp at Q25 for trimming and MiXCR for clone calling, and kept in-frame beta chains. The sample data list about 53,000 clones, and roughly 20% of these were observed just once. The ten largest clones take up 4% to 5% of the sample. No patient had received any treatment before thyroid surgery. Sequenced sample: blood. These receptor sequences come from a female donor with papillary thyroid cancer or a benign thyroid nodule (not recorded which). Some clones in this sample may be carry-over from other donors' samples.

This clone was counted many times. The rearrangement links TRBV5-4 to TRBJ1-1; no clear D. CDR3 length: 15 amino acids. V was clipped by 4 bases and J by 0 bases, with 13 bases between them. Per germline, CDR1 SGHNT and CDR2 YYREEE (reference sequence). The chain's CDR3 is CASSESLRVNTEAFF. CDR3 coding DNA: TGTGCCAGCAGCGAAAGTCTAAGGGTGAACACTGAAGCTTTCTTT.

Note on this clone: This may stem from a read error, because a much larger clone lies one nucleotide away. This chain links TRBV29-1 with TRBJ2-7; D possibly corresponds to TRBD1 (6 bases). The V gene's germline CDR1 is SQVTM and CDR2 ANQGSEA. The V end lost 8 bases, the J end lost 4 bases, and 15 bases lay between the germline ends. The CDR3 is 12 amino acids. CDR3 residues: CSSTTGLYEQYF. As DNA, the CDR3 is TGCAGCTCCACGACAGGTTTATACGAGCAGTACTTC.

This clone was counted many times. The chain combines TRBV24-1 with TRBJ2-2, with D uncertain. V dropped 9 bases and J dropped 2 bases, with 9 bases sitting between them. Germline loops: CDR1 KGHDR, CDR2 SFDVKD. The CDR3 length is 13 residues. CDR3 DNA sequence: TGTGCCACCGAAGACCTAAACACCGGGGAGCTGTTTTTT. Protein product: CATEDLNTGELFF.

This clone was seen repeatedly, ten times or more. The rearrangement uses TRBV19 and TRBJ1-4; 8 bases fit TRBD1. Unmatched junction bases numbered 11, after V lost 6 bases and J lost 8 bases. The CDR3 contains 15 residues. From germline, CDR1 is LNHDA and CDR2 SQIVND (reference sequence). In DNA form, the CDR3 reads TGTGCCAGTAGAGCAACAGGGGGAAGGATCGAAAAACTGTTTTTT. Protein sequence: CASRATGGRIEKLFF.

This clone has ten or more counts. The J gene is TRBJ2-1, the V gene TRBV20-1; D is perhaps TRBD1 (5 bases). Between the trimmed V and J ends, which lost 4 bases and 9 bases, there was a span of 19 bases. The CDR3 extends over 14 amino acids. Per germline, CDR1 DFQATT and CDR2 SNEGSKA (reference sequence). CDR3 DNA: TGCAGTGCTACCCTAGGCCGCCAGGGCGGTGAGCAGTTCTTC. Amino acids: CSATLGRQGGEQFF.

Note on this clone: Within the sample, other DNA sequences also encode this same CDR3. CDR3 sequence reads: CASSPAPDYGYTF. The CDR3 DNA follows: TGTGCCAGCAGTCCCGCACCCGACTATGGCTACACCTTC. The gene calls are TRBV7-9 and TRBJ1-2, with unresolved D. The germline CDR1 and CDR2 sequences are SEHNR and FQNEAQ (reference sequence). With 6 bases removed from V and 3 bases from J, the gap between germline ends came to 11 bases. CDR3 length: 13 residues.

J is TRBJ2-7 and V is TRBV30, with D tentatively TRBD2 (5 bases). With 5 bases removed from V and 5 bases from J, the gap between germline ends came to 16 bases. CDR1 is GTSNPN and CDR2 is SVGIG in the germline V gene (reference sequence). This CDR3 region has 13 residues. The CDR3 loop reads CAWSIDGENEQYF. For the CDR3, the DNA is TGTGCCTGGTCCATCGACGGGGAGAACGAGCAGTACTTC.

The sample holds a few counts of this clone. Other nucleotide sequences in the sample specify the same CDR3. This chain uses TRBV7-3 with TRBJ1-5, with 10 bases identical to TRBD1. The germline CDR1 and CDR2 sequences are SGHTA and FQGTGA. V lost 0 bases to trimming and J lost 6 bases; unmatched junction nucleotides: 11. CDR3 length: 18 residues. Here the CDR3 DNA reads TGTGCCAGCAGCTTAACTAAGTCCCCGACAGGGGGCGGTCAGCCCCAGCATTTT. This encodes CASSLTKSPTGGGQPQHF.

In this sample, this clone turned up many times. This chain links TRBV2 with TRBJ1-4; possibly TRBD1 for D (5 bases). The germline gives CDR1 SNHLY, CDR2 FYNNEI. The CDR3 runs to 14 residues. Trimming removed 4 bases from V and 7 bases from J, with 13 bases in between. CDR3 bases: TGTGCCAGCAGTGGCAGGGTTCCAGGTGAAAAACTGTTTTTT. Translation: CASSGRVPGEKLFF.

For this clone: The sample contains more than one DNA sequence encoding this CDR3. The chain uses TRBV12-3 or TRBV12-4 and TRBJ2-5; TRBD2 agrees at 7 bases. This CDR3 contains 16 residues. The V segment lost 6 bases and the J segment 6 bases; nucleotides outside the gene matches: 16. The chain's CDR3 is CASRGGGDQRGKTQYF. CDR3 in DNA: TGTGCCAGCAGGGGGGGGGGTGACCAACGGGGCAAGACCCAGTACTTC.

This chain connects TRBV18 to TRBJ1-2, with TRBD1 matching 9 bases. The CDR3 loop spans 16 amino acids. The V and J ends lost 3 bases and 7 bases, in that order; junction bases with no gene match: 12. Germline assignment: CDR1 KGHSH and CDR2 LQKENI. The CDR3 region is CASSPNSPGQGSGYTF. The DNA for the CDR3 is TGTGCCAGCTCACCGAACTCGCCGGGACAGGGAAGTGGCTACACCTTC.

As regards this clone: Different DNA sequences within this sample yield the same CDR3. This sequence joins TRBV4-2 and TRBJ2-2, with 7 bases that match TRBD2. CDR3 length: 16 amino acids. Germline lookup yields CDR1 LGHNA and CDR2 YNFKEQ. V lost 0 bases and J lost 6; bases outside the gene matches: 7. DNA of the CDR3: TGTGCCAGCAGCCAAGAGGGTGGGAGGGTTGCCGGGGAGCTGTTTTTT. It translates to CASSQEGGRVAGELFF.

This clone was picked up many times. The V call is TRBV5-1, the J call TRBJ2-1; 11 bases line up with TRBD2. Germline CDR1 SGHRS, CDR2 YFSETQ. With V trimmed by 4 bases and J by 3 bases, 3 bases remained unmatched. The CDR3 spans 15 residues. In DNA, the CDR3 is TGCGCCAGCAGCCTCGGGACTAGCGGCTACAATGAGCAGTTCTTC. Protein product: CASSLGTSGYNEQFF.

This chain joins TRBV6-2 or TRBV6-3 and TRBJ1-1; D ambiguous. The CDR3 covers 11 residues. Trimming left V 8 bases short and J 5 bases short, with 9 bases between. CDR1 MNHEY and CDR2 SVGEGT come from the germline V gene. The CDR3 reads CASLTRTEAFF. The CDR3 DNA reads TGTGCCAGCTTGACGAGGACTGAAGCTTTCTTT.

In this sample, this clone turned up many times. The CDR3 DNA sequence: TGTGCCAGCAGCCCTCAGGGATCTGGGGCCAACGTCCTGACTTTC. Translation: CASSPQGSGANVLTF. V gene TRBV6-1 combines with J gene TRBJ2-6, with a tentative D call TRBD1 (5 bases). Germline CDR1 reads MNHNS; CDR2 reads SASEGT. V was shortened by 6 bases and J by 1 base, with 10 bases between the two germline ends. There are 15 residues in the CDR3.

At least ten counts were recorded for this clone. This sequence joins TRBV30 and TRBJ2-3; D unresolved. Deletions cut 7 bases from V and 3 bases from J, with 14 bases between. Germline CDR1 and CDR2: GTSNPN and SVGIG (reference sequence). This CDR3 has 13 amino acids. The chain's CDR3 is CASTAKWTDTQYF. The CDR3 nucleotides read TGTGCCTCGACCGCGAAGTGGACAGATACGCAGTATTTT.

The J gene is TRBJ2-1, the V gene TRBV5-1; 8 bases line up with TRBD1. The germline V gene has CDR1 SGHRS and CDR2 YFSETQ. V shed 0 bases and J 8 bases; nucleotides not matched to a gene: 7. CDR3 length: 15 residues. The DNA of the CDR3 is TGCGCCAGCAGCTTGGAGGGCAGGGGGCAGGATGAGCAGTTCTTC. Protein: CASSLEGRGQDEQFF.

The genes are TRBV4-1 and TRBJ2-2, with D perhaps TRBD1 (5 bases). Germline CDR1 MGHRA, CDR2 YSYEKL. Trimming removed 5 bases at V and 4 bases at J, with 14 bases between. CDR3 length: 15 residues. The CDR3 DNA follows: TGCGCCAGCAGCTCGACAGTGCTGTTCACCGGGGAGCTGTTTTTT. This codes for CASSSTVLFTGELFF.

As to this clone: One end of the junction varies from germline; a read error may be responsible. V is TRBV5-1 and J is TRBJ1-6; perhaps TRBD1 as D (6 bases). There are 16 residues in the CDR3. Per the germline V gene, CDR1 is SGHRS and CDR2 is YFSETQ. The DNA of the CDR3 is TGCTCCAGTAGCTTTTTTCGACACAGGGATAATTCACCCCTCCACTTT. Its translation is CSSSFFRHRDNSPLHF.

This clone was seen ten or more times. The DNA for the CDR3 is TGTGCCAGCAGTGAATCCGGTTTAGGGAGTAAAGAAAAACTGTTTTTT. It yields the protein CASSESGLGSKEKLFF. The chain is built from TRBV2 and TRBJ1-4; D is undetermined. CDR3 length: 16 residues. Germline loops: CDR1 SNHLY, CDR2 FYNNEI. V lost 2 bases and J 8 bases, leaving 18 bases between the germline ends.

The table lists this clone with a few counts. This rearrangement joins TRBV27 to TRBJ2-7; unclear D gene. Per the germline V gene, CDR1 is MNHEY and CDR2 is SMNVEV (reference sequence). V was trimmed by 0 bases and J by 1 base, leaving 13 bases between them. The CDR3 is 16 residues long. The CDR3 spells CASSLSILFSSYEQYF. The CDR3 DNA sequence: TGTGCCAGCAGTTTATCCATCCTGTTTTCGTCCTACGAGCAGTACTTC.

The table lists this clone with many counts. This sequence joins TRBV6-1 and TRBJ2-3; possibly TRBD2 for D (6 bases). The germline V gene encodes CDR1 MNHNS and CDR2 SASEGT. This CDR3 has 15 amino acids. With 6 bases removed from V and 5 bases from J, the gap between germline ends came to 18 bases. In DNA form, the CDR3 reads TGTGCCAGCAGCCGCGGGGATCAAGTAAGAGATACGCAGTATTTT. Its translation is CASSRGDQVRDTQYF.

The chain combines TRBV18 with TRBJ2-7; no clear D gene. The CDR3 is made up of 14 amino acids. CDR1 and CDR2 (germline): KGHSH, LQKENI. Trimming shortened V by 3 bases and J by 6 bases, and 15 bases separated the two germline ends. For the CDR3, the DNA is TGTGCCAGCTCACCCATAACCCGTGAAGGCGAGCAGTACTTC. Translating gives CASSPITREGEQYF. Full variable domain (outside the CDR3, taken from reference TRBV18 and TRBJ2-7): NAGVMQNPRHLVRRRGQEARLRCSPMKGHSHVYWYRQLPEEGLKFMVYLQKENIIDESGMPKERFSAEFPKEGPSILRIQQVVRGDSAAYFCASSPITREGEQYFGPGTRLTVT.

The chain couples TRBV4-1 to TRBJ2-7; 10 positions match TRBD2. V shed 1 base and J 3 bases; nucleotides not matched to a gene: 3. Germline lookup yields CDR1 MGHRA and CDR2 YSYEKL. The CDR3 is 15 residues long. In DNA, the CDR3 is TGCGCCAGCAGCCAAGCCAGCGGGGGGGACTACGAGCAGTACTTC. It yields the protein CASSQASGGDYEQYF.

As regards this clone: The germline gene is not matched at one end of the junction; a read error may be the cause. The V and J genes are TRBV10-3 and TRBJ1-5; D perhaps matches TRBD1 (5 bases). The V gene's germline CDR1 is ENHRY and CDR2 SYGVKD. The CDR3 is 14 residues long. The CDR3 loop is CAISKGPRNQPQHF. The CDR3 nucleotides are TGTGCCATCAGCAAGGGACCGAGAAATCAGCCGCAGCATTTT.

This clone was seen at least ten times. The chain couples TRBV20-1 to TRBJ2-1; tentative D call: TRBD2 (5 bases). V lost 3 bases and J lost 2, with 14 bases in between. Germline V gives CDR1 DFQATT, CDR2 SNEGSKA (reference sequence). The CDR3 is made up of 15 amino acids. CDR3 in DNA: TGCAGTGCTAGCCTGATTGCGGGCCCCTACAATGAGCAGTTCTTC. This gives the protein CSASLIAGPYNEQFF.

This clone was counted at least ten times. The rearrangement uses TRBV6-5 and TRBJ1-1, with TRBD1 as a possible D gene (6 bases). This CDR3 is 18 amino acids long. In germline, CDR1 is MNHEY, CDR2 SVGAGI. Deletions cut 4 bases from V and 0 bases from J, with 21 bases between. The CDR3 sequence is CASSLHRDPIQVNTEAFF. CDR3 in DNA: TGTGCCAGCAGTTTACACAGGGATCCCATTCAAGTGAACACTGAAGCTTTCTTT.

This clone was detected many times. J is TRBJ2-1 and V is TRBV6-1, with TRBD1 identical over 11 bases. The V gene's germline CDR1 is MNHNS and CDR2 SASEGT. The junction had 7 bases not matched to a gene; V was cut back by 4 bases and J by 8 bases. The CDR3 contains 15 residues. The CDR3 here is CASSAGTGGFDEQFF. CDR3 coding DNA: TGTGCCAGCAGTGCCGGGACAGGGGGTTTTGATGAGCAGTTCTTC.

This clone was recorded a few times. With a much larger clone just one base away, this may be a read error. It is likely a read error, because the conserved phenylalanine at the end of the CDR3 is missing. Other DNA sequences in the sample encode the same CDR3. The CDR3 region has the DNA TGTGCCAGCAGCATGACAGGGGACCGTGGCTACACCCTC. This encodes CASSMTGDRGYTL. The V and J genes are TRBV7-3 and TRBJ1-2, with 8 bases aligning to TRBD1. The CDR3 totals 13 residues. V shed 5 bases, J shed 7 bases, and the junction held 6 bases outside the gene matches. From germline, CDR1 is SGHTA and CDR2 FQGTGA.

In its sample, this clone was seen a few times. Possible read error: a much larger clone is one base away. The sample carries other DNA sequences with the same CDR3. The CDR3 DNA follows: TGTGCCATCAGTGAAGACGGTCCCCAGCATTTT. It codes for CAISEDGPQHF. The chain links TRBV10-3 to TRBJ1-5, with D unclear. V dropped 3 bases and J dropped 10 bases, with 7 bases sitting between them. The V gene's germline CDR1 is ENHRY and CDR2 SYGVKD. This CDR3 has 11 residues.

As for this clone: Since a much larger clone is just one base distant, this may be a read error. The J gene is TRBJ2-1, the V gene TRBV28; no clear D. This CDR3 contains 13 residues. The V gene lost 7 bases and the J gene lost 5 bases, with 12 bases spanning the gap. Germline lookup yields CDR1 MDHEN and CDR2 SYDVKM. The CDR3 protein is CASKQCPHNEQFF. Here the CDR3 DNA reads TGTGCCAGCAAACAGTGTCCCCACAATGAGCAGTTCTTC.

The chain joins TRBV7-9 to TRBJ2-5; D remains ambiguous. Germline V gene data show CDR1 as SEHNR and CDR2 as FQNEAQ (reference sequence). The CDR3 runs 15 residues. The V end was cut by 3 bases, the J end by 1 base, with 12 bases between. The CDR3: CASSFGRSSQETQYF. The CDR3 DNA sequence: TGTGCCAGCAGCTTCGGGCGGTCCTCCCAAGAGACCCAGTACTTC. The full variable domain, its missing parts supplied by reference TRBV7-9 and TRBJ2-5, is DTGVSQNPRHKITKRGQNVTFRCDPISEHNRLYWYRQTLGQGPEFLTYFQNEAQLEKSRLLSDRFSAERPKGSFSTLEIQRTEQGDSAMYLCASSFGRSSQETQYFGPGTRLLVL.